The 18 T cell receptor beta chains below come from one sample, sequenced in a study of T-cell reconstitution after alpha-beta-depleted transplantation in children. Unique molecular identifiers were incorporated into the prepared TCRbeta library. TCRdb analysed the PCR reads with MiXCR anew, one entry per CDR3 protein. The table has some 490,000 distinct CDR3 sequences, approximately 12% seen once. Specimen: PBMCs from the stem cell graft donor, collected from the stem cell graft. The receptors derive from a human donor who donated a stem cell graft to a child with combined immunodeficiency.

The rearrangement joins TRBV6-2 or TRBV6-3 to TRBJ1-1; TRBD1 might be the D (6 bases). V was cut by 3 bases and J by 11 bases, with 16 bases left in between. This CDR3 comprises 13 residues. Germline V gene data show CDR1 as MNHEY and CDR2 as SVGEGT. This CDR3 reads CASSYIAGAAAFF. The CDR3 DNA reads as TGTGCCAGCAGTTATATCGCGGGGGCCGCGGCTTTCTTT.

This clonotype showed up just a few times. The gene calls are TRBV24-1 and TRBJ2-5, with 9 bases fitting TRBD1. CDR1 is KGHDR and CDR2 is SFDVKD in the germline V gene. V gave up 2 bases and J gave up 2 bases; unmatched junction bases: 2. This CDR3 region has 15 residues. The CDR3 DNA follows: TGTGCCACCAGTGATTGGACAGGGGATCAAGAGACCCAGTACTTC. It yields the protein CATSDWTGDQETQYF.

This clonotype was seen only a few times. V usage is TRBV7-9 and J usage is TRBJ2-7; 10 nucleotides line up with TRBD1. The CDR3 loop spans 15 amino acids. Trimming cost V 3 bases and J 2 bases; bases outside gene matches: 4. Germline assignment: CDR1 SEHNR and CDR2 FQNEAQ (reference sequence). CDR3 amino acids: CASSLTGQGPYEQYF. CDR3 nucleotide sequence: TGTGCCAGCAGCTTGACGGGACAGGGGCCCTACGAGCAGTACTTC. The full variable domain, rest sourced from reference TRBV7-9 and TRBJ2-7, is DTGVSQNPRHKITKRGQNVTFRCDPISEHNRLYWYRQTLGQGPEFLTYFQNEAQLEKSRLLSDRFSAERPKGSFSTLEIQRTEQGDSAMYLCASSLTGQGPYEQYFGPGTRLTVT.

This clonotype was detected ten times or more. The gene calls are TRBV9 and TRBJ2-1; 7 bases match TRBD2. This CDR3 comprises 14 residues. Germline assignment: CDR1 SGDLS and CDR2 YYNGEE. The trim removed 0 bases at V and 8 bases at J, leaving 5 bases unmatched. In DNA, the CDR3 is TGTGCCAGCAGCGTAGCCAGCGGGATCGATGAGCAGTTCTTC. It translates to CASSVASGIDEQFF.

This clonotype was detected many times. The genes are TRBV12-3 or TRBV12-4 and TRBJ2-7; the D gene is possibly TRBD2 (5 bases). Trimming removed 6 bases at V and 3 bases at J, with 6 bases between. The CDR3 runs to 11 residues. CDR3 residues: CASSRDYEQYF. The DNA for the CDR3 is TGTGCCAGCAGCCGGGACTACGAGCAGTACTTC.

This clonotype was seen a few times. The V call is TRBV7-8, the J call TRBJ2-7; 7 bases line up with TRBD1. CDR3 length equals 14 residues. Germline CDR1 and CDR2: SGHVS and FQNEAQ. With 0 bases clipped from V and 6 bases from J, the junction kept 5 bases outside the gene matches. This chain's CDR3 is CASSLAGDSSEQYF. The CDR3 bases are TGTGCCAGCAGCTTAGCGGGGGACAGTTCCGAGCAGTACTTC.

This clonotype came up a few times. V and J are TRBV4-3 and TRBJ1-2; no clear D. V lost 8 bases and J lost 5, with 21 bases in between. Germline V gene sequence: CDR1 LGHNA, CDR2 YSLEER. The CDR3 is 15 amino acids. This CDR3 is CASSPERSAGYGYTF. In nucleotides, the CDR3 is TGCGCCAGCTCCCCTGAAAGAAGCGCGGGGTATGGCTACACCTTC.

The rearrangement links TRBV7-2 to TRBJ2-1, with 9 bases that match TRBD2. Germline CDR1 SGHTA, CDR2 FQGNSA. Trimming cost V 1 base and J 4 bases; bases outside gene matches: 5. There are 16 residues in the CDR3. CDR3 residues: CASSLVLAGPYNEQFF. The CDR3 bases are TGTGCCAGCAGCTTAGTACTAGCGGGCCCTTACAATGAGCAGTTCTTC.

The sample holds a few counts of this clonotype. The chain joins TRBV30 to TRBJ2-1; D uncertain. V was shortened by 0 bases and J by 9 bases, with 12 bases between the two germline ends. The germline CDR1 and CDR2 sequences are GTSNPN and SVGIG (reference sequence). CDR3 length: 13 residues. CDR3 in DNA: TGTGCCTGGAGTGTGGGCCTATTTACTGAGCAGTTCTTC. It codes for CAWSVGLFTEQFF.

This clonotype has just a few counts. The rearrangement links TRBV12-3 or TRBV12-4 to TRBJ2-7; TRBD2 is a possible D gene (5 bases). The length of the CDR3 is 13 residues. The ends were cut back, 7 bases at V and 5 bases at J, with 15 bases in the middle. The CDR3 here is CASTLSPRDEQYF. The CDR3 bases are TGTGCCAGCACCCTAAGCCCGAGGGACGAGCAGTACTTC.

The gene calls are TRBV6-2 or TRBV6-3 and TRBJ1-3, with a tentative D call TRBD1 (5 bases). Trimming removed 6 bases from V and 0 bases from J, with 9 bases in between. Germline CDR1 reads MNHEY; CDR2 reads SVGEGT. There are 14 residues in the CDR3. CDR3 residues: CASSRGASGNTIYF. For the CDR3, the DNA is TGTGCCAGCAGCAGAGGGGCCTCTGGAAACACCATATATTTT.

The rearrangement uses TRBV5-5 and TRBJ2-5; D unresolved. The CDR3 totals 13 residues. Germline V CDR1 and CDR2: SGHKS, YYEKEE (reference sequence). V was shortened by 2 bases and J by 5 bases, with 10 bases between the two germline ends. The CDR3 DNA follows: TGTGCCAGCAGCTTCTACGTTTCCGAGACCCAGTACTTC. Protein product: CASSFYVSETQYF.

This chain uses TRBV27 with TRBJ1-1; D remains unclear. V lost 1 base and J lost 1, with 4 bases in between. The CDR3 length is 13 residues. Germline V CDR1 and CDR2: MNHEY, SMNVEV (reference sequence). CDR3 sequence (DNA): TGTGCCAGCAGTTTATTCAGGAACACTGAAGCTTTCTTT. It encodes CASSLFRNTEAFF.

The table lists this clonotype with many counts. The rearrangement uses TRBV29-1 and TRBJ2-1, with D possibly TRBD2 on 5 matching bases. Germline CDR1 and CDR2: SQVTM and ANQGSEA. This CDR3 has 14 residues. Trimming stripped 4 bases from V and 7 bases from J, with 17 bases between. The CDR3 DNA reads TGCAGCGTTGCCAGAGGGCCAACAAGTAATGAGCAGTTCTTC. It is translated as CSVARGPTSNEQFF.

This clonotype was observed a handful of times. The V gene is TRBV4-3, the J gene TRBJ2-1; 12 bases agree with TRBD1. CDR3 size: 15 residues. Germline trimming cut 6 bases from V and 6 bases from J; bases unmatched to any gene: 6. Per the germline V gene, CDR1 is LGHNA and CDR2 is YSLEER. The CDR3, as DNA: TGCGCCAGCAGGGGTGGGACAGGGGGCATCAATGAGCAGTTCTTC. Translation: CASRGGTGGINEQFF.

The J gene is TRBJ2-2, the V gene TRBV7-9, with TRBD2 identical over 8 bases. This CDR3 is built from 14 residues. V was clipped by 5 bases and J by 6 bases; unmatched bases: 5. CDR1 SEHNR and CDR2 FQNEAQ come from the germline V gene (reference sequence). The CDR3 loop is CASSLLAGSGELFF. The DNA of the CDR3 is TGTGCCAGCAGCCTATTAGCGGGATCCGGGGAGCTGTTTTTT.

In this sample, this clonotype turned up a few times. This chain uses TRBV10-3 with TRBJ2-3, with D possibly being TRBD1 (6 bases). Per the germline V gene, CDR1 is ENHRY and CDR2 is SYGVKD. V lost 2 bases and J 7 bases, leaving 13 bases between the germline ends. This CDR3 has 14 residues. CDR3: CAISEGGGVYTQYF. The CDR3 nucleotides are TGTGCCATCAGTGAGGGTGGGGGCGTTTATACGCAGTATTTT.

The rearrangement links TRBV4-3 to TRBJ2-3, with D possibly being TRBD1 or TRBD2 (5 bases each). Trimming pared 4 bases from V and 0 bases from J, leaving 11 bases between. Germline-derived CDR1 and CDR2 are LGHNA and YSLEER. The CDR3 covers 15 residues. The DNA of the CDR3 is TGCGCCAGCAGCCGTCGGGGCGGGAGCACAGATACGCAGTATTTT. Protein product: CASSRRGGSTDTQYF.